The 22 T cell receptor beta chains listed next were all sequenced from one sample in a study of T cell repertoires in cytomegalovirus infection. These receptors have no known antigen. TCRdb re-called the reads through MiXCR, storing one row per CDR3 protein. This repertoire shows fewer than 1,000,000 distinct CDR3 sequences, roughly a third found once; its top ten account for around an eighth. The sample here was cultured CD8+ T cells from PBMCs, taken from culture after CMV antigen stimulation. These receptors all stem from a human donor in good health (CMV status not recorded). Some clones in this sample may be carry-over from other donors' samples.

This clonotype came up a few times. The chain recombines TRBV28 with TRBJ2-7, with 7 nucleotides matching TRBD1. CDR3 length: 17 residues. J was trimmed by 3 bases and V by 3 bases; bases with no gene match: 14. In germline, CDR1 is MDHEN, CDR2 SYDVKM. CDR3 sequence reads: CASSFPILTGSNYEQYF. The CDR3 region has the DNA TGTGCCAGCAGTTTCCCCATCCTGACAGGGTCGAACTACGAGCAGTACTTC.

This sequence joins TRBV6-1 and TRBJ2-2, with D tentatively TRBD1 (6 bases). Germline CDR1 is MNHNS and CDR2 is SASEGT. The CDR3 covers 15 residues. V was clipped by 8 bases and J by 4 bases, with 17 bases between them. Written as DNA, the CDR3 is TGTGCCAGCCGATATACAGGGATTCCCACCGGGGAGCTGTTTTTT. Protein sequence: CASRYTGIPTGELFF.

About this clonotype: Germline and junction disagree at one end, which may indicate a read error. This rearrangement joins TRBV12-3 or TRBV12-4 to TRBJ2-1, with 16 bases matching TRBD2. The CDR3 has 18 residues. CDR3: CTSNPGTSGGAEYNEQFF. The CDR3 DNA is TGTACCAGCAATCCCGGGACTAGCGGGGGGGCCGAGTACAATGAGCAGTTCTTC.

The V and J genes are TRBV5-6 and TRBJ1-2; D is unclear. Germline CDR1 and CDR2: SGHDT and YYEEEE. The CDR3 consists of 12 residues. V gave up 2 bases and J gave up 3 bases, with 5 bases separating them. CDR3 DNA: TGTGCCAGCAGCTTCTCGCACTATGGCTACACCTTC. It encodes CASSFSHYGYTF.

Concerning this clonotype: Compared with germline, one end of the junction differs, possibly owing to a read error. CDR3 loop: CSAREHRASGGAFEQFF. CDR3 DNA sequence: TGCAGTGCCAGAGAACATCGGGCGAGCGGGGGGGCCTTCGAGCAGTTCTTC. This chain uses TRBV20-1 with TRBJ2-1; TRBD2 aligns across 10 bases. The CDR3 covers 17 residues. Looked up from germline, CDR1 is DFQATT and CDR2 is SNEGSKA (reference sequence).

The V and J genes are TRBV6-2 or TRBV6-3 and TRBJ2-1; D tentatively reads TRBD1 or TRBD2 (5 bases each). Germline loops: CDR1 MNHEY, CDR2 SVGEGT. The length of the CDR3 is 15 residues. Trimming left V 4 bases short and J 2 bases short, with 12 bases between. CDR3 region: CASSSLGVAYNEQFF. Written as DNA, the CDR3 is TGTGCCAGCAGTTCTCTGGGGGTAGCCTACAATGAGCAGTTCTTC.

This clonotype was counted at least ten times. The chain couples TRBV7-6 to TRBJ2-7, with a weak D call TRBD2 (8 bases). CDR3 size: 14 residues. V was trimmed by 6 bases and J by 4 bases, leaving 16 bases between them. The germline CDR1 and CDR2 sequences are SGHVS and FNYEAQ. The CDR3 loop is CASSSGTVRYEQYF. The CDR3 DNA sequence: TGTGCCAGCAGTAGCGGGACAGTCCGTTACGAGCAGTACTTC.

The chain carries TRBV4-3 and TRBJ2-1; TRBD2 matches 10 bases. Trimming took 5 bases from V and 7 from J; bases not matched to a gene: 8. The germline V gene has CDR1 LGHNA and CDR2 YSLEER. This CDR3 has 15 amino acids. The CDR3 here is CASSYLAGAFNEQFF. CDR3 nucleotide sequence: TGCGCCAGCAGCTATCTAGCGGGGGCCTTTAATGAGCAGTTCTTC.

This clonotype has only a few counts. The chain carries TRBV6-1 and TRBJ2-1, with 9 bases identical to TRBD2. The length of the CDR3 is 12 residues. The germline V gene encodes CDR1 MNHNS and CDR2 SASEGT. J was trimmed by 8 bases and V by 8 bases; bases with no gene match: 4. The CDR3 reads CASHGTSYEQFF. Here the CDR3 DNA reads TGTGCCAGCCACGGGACTAGCTATGAGCAGTTCTTC.

The chain joins TRBV25-1 to TRBJ1-2; tentatively, D is TRBD1 (5 bases). The CDR3 has 14 residues. V shed 4 bases and J shed 0 bases, with 9 bases lying between them. Per the germline V gene, CDR1 is MGHDK and CDR2 is SYGVNS. The CDR3 bases are TGTGCCAGCAGTGGGACAAGAGCTAACTATGGCTACACCTTC. It translates to CASSGTRANYGYTF.

Ten or more counts support this clonotype. The chain joins TRBV7-9 to TRBJ1-4; tentative D call: TRBD1 (6 bases). This CDR3 is 14 amino acids long. Per germline, CDR1 SEHNR and CDR2 FQNEAQ (reference sequence). The V and J ends lost 5 bases and 8 bases respectively, with 15 bases between them. The CDR3 spells CASSALGTYEKLFF. The CDR3 DNA is TGTGCCAGCAGCGCACTAGGGACATACGAAAAACTGTTTTTT.

This clonotype was seen a single time. Because it lacks the conserved phenylalanine or tryptophan at the end, this CDR3 is likely a read error. This rearrangement joins TRBV28 to TRBJ1-5; 7 bases are a match to TRBD1. The CDR3 totals 15 residues. Trimming removed 7 bases from V and 7 bases from J; junction bases left unmatched: 13. The V gene's germline CDR1 is MDHEN and CDR2 SYDVKM. The CDR3 DNA sequence: TGTGCCAGCACCCAGGGGGGGACACCGCGGCAGCCCCAGCATTTA. Residues: CASTQGGTPRQPQHL.

In its sample, this clonotype was seen once. This chain uses TRBV19 with TRBJ1-1; D might be TRBD1 (6 bases). Germline assignment: CDR1 LNHDA and CDR2 SQIVND (reference sequence). This CDR3 spans 15 amino acids. V was clipped by 4 bases and J by 1 base, with 13 bases between them. The CDR3 region is CASSTNRVRNTEAFF. The CDR3 nucleotides read TGTGCCAGTAGTACAAACAGGGTCCGGAACACTGAAGCTTTCTTT.

The rearrangement joins TRBV6-6 to TRBJ2-7; maybe TRBD1 (5 bases). Germline V gene data show CDR1 as MNHNY and CDR2 as SVGAGI (reference sequence). Trimming removed 2 bases from V and 1 base from J, with 9 bases in between. The CDR3 contains 14 residues. The CDR3 region is CASSYHDRSYEQYV. The CDR3 region has the DNA TGTGCCAGCAGTTACCACGACAGATCCTACGAGCAGTACGTC.

The CDR3 DNA reads TGTGCCAGCAGATTTGCCGGGGGGCCTATGAGCTCCTACAATGAGCAGTTCTTC. It specifies CASRFAGGPMSSYNEQFF. This chain joins TRBV6-5 and TRBJ2-1, with a possible D match to TRBD2 (7 bases). The CDR3 extends over 18 amino acids. Trimming left V 6 bases short and J 0 bases short, with 21 bases between. Germline V lookup: CDR1 MNHEY, CDR2 SVGAGI.

With regard to this clonotype: A read error may be the cause here, since a much bigger clone is one base away. V usage is TRBV7-3 and J usage is TRBJ1-2; D is possibly TRBD1 (5 bases). Trimming took off 10 bases at V and 8 bases at J, with 20 bases between the two ends. Germline assignment: CDR1 SGHTA and CDR2 FQGTGA. CDR3 length: 13 residues. This CDR3 is CANRPGPTQGYTF. The DNA of the CDR3 is TGTGCCAACAGACCGGGACCGACTCAGGGCTACACCTTC.

This rearrangement joins TRBV29-1 to TRBJ2-2, with D perhaps matching TRBD1 (5 bases). Germline-derived CDR1 and CDR2 are SQVTM and ANQGSEA. This CDR3 spans 12 amino acids. Deletions cut 6 bases from V and 4 bases from J, with 9 bases between. The CDR3 region has the DNA TGCAGCGTGGGTCAGGGCACCGGGGAGCTGTTTTTT. Translating gives CSVGQGTGELFF.

This clonotype was seen repeatedly, ten times or more. V usage is TRBV7-8 and J usage is TRBJ2-1; TRBD2 matches at 11 bases. Germline V gene lookup returns CDR1 SGHVS and CDR2 FQNEAQ. Losses at the gene ends were 1 base for V and 9 bases for J; bases not matched to a gene: 5. CDR3 length: 15 residues. The chain's CDR3 is CASSLGSGGAREQFF. The CDR3 DNA reads as TGTGCCAGCAGCTTAGGTAGCGGGGGGGCCCGTGAGCAGTTCTTC.

This clonotype was seen repeatedly, ten times or more. The chain links TRBV7-8 to TRBJ2-5; TRBD2 agrees at 7 bases. There are 14 residues in the CDR3. V lost 4 bases to trimming and J lost 0 bases; unmatched junction nucleotides: 2. The germline V gene has CDR1 SGHVS and CDR2 FQNEAQ. The CDR3 is CASSWLADQETQYF. CDR3 DNA sequence: TGTGCCAGCAGCTGGCTAGCGGACCAAGAGACCCAGTACTTC. The full variable domain, in which reference TRBV7-8 and TRBJ2-5 provide the parts outside the CDR3, is GAGVSQSPRYKVAKRGQDVALRCDPISGHVSLFWYQQALGQGPEFLTYFQNEAQLDKSGLPSDRFFAERPEGSVSTLKIQRTQQEDSAVYLCASSWLADQETQYFGPGTRLLVL.

The gene calls are TRBV20-1 and TRBJ1-1; D gene uncertain. The CDR3 sequence is 12 residues long. Trimming stripped 3 bases from V and 9 bases from J, with 14 bases between. In germline, CDR1 is DFQATT, CDR2 SNEGSKA (reference sequence). In DNA form, the CDR3 reads TGCAGTGCTAGCCCGGAGCTGATTCAAGCTTTCTTT. It is translated as CSASPELIQAFF.

The rearrangement uses TRBV27 and TRBJ1-5, with a tentative D call TRBD1 (5 bases). The germline V gene encodes CDR1 MNHEY and CDR2 SMNVEV (reference sequence). Trimming cost V 6 bases and J 1 base, with 19 bases left between them. The length of the CDR3 is 17 residues. CDR3 sequence: CASSFTPTGGSNQPQHF. CDR3 sequence (DNA): TGTGCCAGCAGCTTTACGCCCACGGGGGGGAGCAATCAGCCCCAGCATTTT.

The chain recombines TRBV12-3 or TRBV12-4 with TRBJ1-2, with unresolved D. CDR3 length equals 14 residues. V was trimmed by 6 bases and J by 4 bases, leaving 15 bases between them. The CDR3 nucleotides read TGTGCCAGCAGCACAGCACACCCCCTCTATGGCTACACCTTC. Amino acids: CASSTAHPLYGYTF.